This passage covers 22 T cell receptor beta chains from one sample sequenced in a study of Ad26.COV2.S vaccination and SARS-CoV-2 variants. Generated by immunoSEQ multiplex PCR, the TCRdb table keeps only in-frame clones and is missing some. The sample consists of 360,000 or so clones, 75% to 90% of them appearing once. Stated treatment: around 19 received Ad26.COV2.S at low or high dose, single or two shots; about 5 received placebo; per-sample allocation not given. It was on day 63 after the first vaccine or placebo injection that samples were taken. Sample: peripheral blood, taken in a trial of Ad26.COV2.S vaccine versus placebo. The origin of the receptors is a person between 18 and 65 years old who received the Ad26.COV2.S COVID-19 vaccine or a placebo.

The chain recombines TRBV3-1 (or the pseudogene TRBV3-2) with TRBJ2-7; D possibly corresponds to TRBD2 (7 bases). Germline loops: CDR1 LGHDT, CDR2 YNNKEL (reference sequence). The CDR3 is 13 amino acids. Trimming stripped 4 bases from V and 4 bases from J, with 11 bases between. The DNA for the CDR3 is TGTGCCAGCAGCCGGGGAGGGACATACGAGCAGTACTTC. Translated, it gives CASSRGGTYEQYF.

CDR3 loop: CASSTAGGENTEAFF. The CDR3 nucleotides are TGTGCCAGCAGTACTGCAGGGGGTGAGAACACTGAAGCTTTCTTT. The V gene is TRBV5-6, the J gene TRBJ1-1; 7 bases map to TRBD1. With 5 bases clipped from V and 1 base from J, the junction kept 8 bases outside the gene matches. Germline V gene lookup returns CDR1 SGHDT and CDR2 YYEEEE. This CDR3 has 15 residues.

V and J are TRBV11-3 and TRBJ2-7, with TRBD1 as a possible D gene (5 bases). Trimming shortened V by 8 bases and J by 1 base, and 9 bases separated the two germline ends. This CDR3 comprises 12 residues. CDR1 is SGHNT, CDR2 YENEEA, per germline. The DNA of the CDR3 is TGTGCCAGCGGGCAGGGATCCTACGAGCAGTACTTC. Translated: CASGQGSYEQYF.

This chain uses TRBV5-3 with TRBJ1-2; a weak D match, TRBD1 (6 bases). TRBV5-3 is treated as an ORF (open reading frame) with a function not yet certain. This CDR3 has 14 residues. Deletions cut 0 bases from V and 8 bases from J, with 14 bases between. CDR3 sequence (DNA): TGTGCCAGAAGCTTGGGGACAGCGAGCGGGGGCTACACCTTC. Its protein is CARSLGTASGGYTF.

V is TRBV6-5 and J is TRBJ2-6; no reliable D call. Trimming pared 6 bases from V and 0 bases from J, leaving 9 bases between. From germline, CDR1 is MNHEY and CDR2 SVGAGI. The CDR3 runs to 15 residues. This CDR3 is CASSKRVSGANVLTF. DNA of the CDR3: TGTGCCAGCAGCAAAAGGGTCTCTGGGGCCAACGTCCTGACTTTC.

The rearrangement uses TRBV28 and TRBJ1-3, with D possibly TRBD1 on 5 matching bases. Germline V gene lookup returns CDR1 MDHEN and CDR2 SYDVKM. The CDR3 runs to 14 residues. Deletions cut 8 bases from V and 0 bases from J, with 11 bases between. The CDR3 region is CASRRGVSGNTIYF. The CDR3 DNA sequence: TGTGCCAGCCGTCGGGGGGTCTCTGGAAACACCATATATTTT.

The CDR3 reads CASSLGLTGNNEQFF. CDR3 in DNA: TGCGCCAGCAGCTTGGGCTTAACAGGGAACAATGAGCAGTTCTTC. The chain employs TRBV5-1 and TRBJ2-1; weak D call: TRBD1 (6 bases). Germline CDR1 reads SGHRS; CDR2 reads YFSETQ. This CDR3 region has 15 residues. Between the trimmed V and J ends, which lost 0 bases and 5 bases, there was a span of 12 bases. Full variable domain (outside the CDR3, taken from reference TRBV5-1 and TRBJ2-1): KAGVTQTPRYLIKTRGQQVTLSCSPISGHRSVSWYQQTPGQGLQFLFEYFSETQRNKGNFPGRFSGRQFSNSRSEMNVSTLELGDSALYLCASSLGLTGNNEQFFGPGTRLTVL.

The chain joins TRBV6-5 to TRBJ2-3; D gene uncertain. The V end lost 1 base, the J end lost 1 base, and 9 bases lay between the germline ends. Germline CDR1 is MNHEY and CDR2 is SVGAGI. The CDR3 runs to 15 residues. The DNA of the CDR3 is TGTGCCAGCAGTTACTTACCCCTCGGCACAGATACGCAGTATTTT. Translation: CASSYLPLGTDTQYF.

The chain couples TRBV27 to TRBJ2-5, with D tentatively TRBD2 (6 bases). The germline V gene has CDR1 MNHEY and CDR2 SMNVEV (reference sequence). Trimming took off 6 bases at V and 5 bases at J, with 19 bases between the two ends. The CDR3 is made up of 15 amino acids. In nucleotides, the CDR3 is TGTGCCAGCAGGGCGGCGGGGTCGGAGGGTGAGACCCAGTACTTC. This sequence encodes CASRAAGSEGETQYF.

This clone was seen once. This chain's CDR3 is CASSLLFPEGVDEQYF. CDR3 nucleotide sequence: TGTGCCAGCAGCCTACTTTTTCCCGAGGGTGTGGACGAGCAGTACTTC. The J gene is TRBJ2-7, the V gene TRBV7-9, with D perhaps TRBD2 (5 bases). V gave up 5 bases and J gave up 5 bases, with 22 bases separating them. The CDR3 length is 16 residues. Germline CDR1 is SEHNR and CDR2 is FQNEAQ (reference sequence). Full variable domain (remainder filled in from reference TRBV7-9 and TRBJ2-7): DTGVSQNPRHKITKRGQNVTFRCDPISEHNRLYWYRQTLGQGPEFLTYFQNEAQLEKSRLLSDRFSAERPKGSFSTLEIQRTEQGDSAMYLCASSLLFPEGVDEQYFGPGTRLTVT.

This chain links TRBV19 with TRBJ2-1, with D perhaps TRBD2 (5 bases). V was cut by 4 bases and J by 7 bases, with 8 bases left in between. This CDR3 is built from 12 residues. Looked up from germline, CDR1 is LNHDA and CDR2 is SQIVND (reference sequence). CDR3 sequence (DNA): TGTGCCAGTAGTACGGCGGGTAATGAGCAGTTCTTC. It codes for CASSTAGNEQFF. Full variable domain (rest looked up from reference TRBV19 and TRBJ2-1): DGGITQSPKYLFRKEGQNVTLSCEQNLNHDAMYWYRQDPGQGLRLIYYSQIVNDFQKGDIAEGYSVSREKKESFPLTVTSAQKNPTAFYLCASSTAGNEQFFGPGTRLTVL.

V usage is TRBV12-3 or TRBV12-4 and J usage is TRBJ2-7, with no clear D. The CDR3 has 13 residues. Trimming cost V 3 bases and J 3 bases, with 9 bases left between them. CDR3 in amino acids: CASSFVDRYEQYF. CDR3 in DNA: TGTGCCAGCAGTTTCGTTGACCGCTACGAGCAGTACTTC.

The chain joins TRBV7-3 to TRBJ1-5; D is ambiguous. In germline, CDR1 is SGHTA, CDR2 FQGTGA. The CDR3 extends over 13 amino acids. Between the trimmed V and J ends, which lost 2 bases and 6 bases, there was a span of 8 bases. In DNA form, the CDR3 reads TGTGCCAGCAGCTTAGGGGTATCTCAGCCCCAGCATTTT. It specifies CASSLGVSQPQHF.

This CDR3 is CASSGSRSSGANVLTF. The CDR3 nucleotides are TGTGCCAGCAGTGGGAGCCGTTCCTCTGGGGCCAACGTCCTGACTTTC. The rearrangement links TRBV2 to TRBJ2-6; D gene uncertain. The CDR3 sequence is 16 residues long. The V gene's germline CDR1 is SNHLY and CDR2 FYNNEI. V gave up 4 bases and J gave up 0 bases, with 10 bases separating them.

The chain links TRBV28 to TRBJ1-1, with TRBD1 identical over 9 bases. Losses at the gene ends were 3 bases for V and 4 bases for J; bases not matched to a gene: 12. CDR3 length equals 17 residues. Germline V lookup: CDR1 MDHEN, CDR2 SYDVKM. CDR3: CASSLNRGRPVFTEAFF. The CDR3 DNA sequence: TGTGCCAGCAGTTTGAACAGGGGGCGGCCGGTATTCACTGAAGCTTTCTTT.

The chain couples TRBV4-1 to TRBJ1-4; the D is unclear. This CDR3 has 14 amino acids. Germline loops: CDR1 MGHRA, CDR2 YSYEKL. Trimming took off 2 bases at V and 7 bases at J, with 11 bases between the two ends. The CDR3 DNA reads TGCGCCAGCAGCCAATTTTGGGGAAGTGAAAAACTGTTTTTT. Translating it yields CASSQFWGSEKLFF.

V usage is TRBV4-1 and J usage is TRBJ1-5; D unresolved. Trimming cost V 4 bases and J 10 bases, with 17 bases left between them. Germline V lookup: CDR1 MGHRA, CDR2 YSYEKL. This CDR3 is 14 amino acids long. CDR3 protein: CASSPPVRGPPQHF. The CDR3 DNA is TGCGCCAGCAGCCCCCCGGTACGGGGTCCTCCCCAGCATTTT.

Only a few counts were recorded for this clone. This chain connects TRBV25-1 to TRBJ2-7; tentatively, D is TRBD2 (5 bases). The CDR3 has 12 residues. Germline lookup yields CDR1 MGHDK and CDR2 SYGVNS. The germline V and J ends were trimmed by 5 bases and 5 bases, with 10 bases remaining between them. CDR3 loop: CASSPDYHEQYF. The DNA of the CDR3 is TGTGCCAGCAGTCCCGACTACCACGAGCAGTACTTC.

V is TRBV5-6 and J is TRBJ1-5, with D unclear. CDR3 length: 17 residues. Germline V gene lookup returns CDR1 SGHDT and CDR2 YYEEEE. Trimming shortened V by 4 bases and J by 5 bases, and 22 bases separated the two germline ends. The CDR3, as DNA: TGTGCCAGCAGCCTGACGATGTCGGAGGGTCGAGATCAGCCCCAGCATTTT. Protein: CASSLTMSEGRDQPQHF.

The chain carries TRBV7-9 and TRBJ2-1; D unclear. V lost 5 bases and J 0 bases, leaving 11 bases between the germline ends. The CDR3 spans 15 residues. Germline CDR1 reads SEHNR; CDR2 reads FQNEAQ (reference sequence). CDR3 loop: CASSARSGSYNEQFF. Written as DNA, the CDR3 is TGTGCCAGCAGCGCCCGATCTGGCTCCTACAATGAGCAGTTCTTC.

The chain recombines TRBV5-4 with TRBJ2-1; the D gene is possibly TRBD2 (6 bases). This CDR3 is built from 16 residues. V was shortened by 1 base and J by 2 bases, with 13 bases between the two germline ends. Per the germline V gene, CDR1 is SGHNT and CDR2 is YYREEE (reference sequence). The CDR3 is CASSLPTGEAYNEQFF. The DNA for the CDR3 is TGTGCCAGCAGCTTGCCTACGGGAGAAGCCTACAATGAGCAGTTCTTC.

J is TRBJ1-1 and V is TRBV2; possible D gene TRBD1, 6 bases. Germline values: CDR1 SNHLY, CDR2 FYNNEI. Trimming stripped 2 bases from V and 0 bases from J, with 10 bases between. The CDR3 totals 15 residues. The CDR3 sequence is CASSERGQLNTEAFF. CDR3 in DNA: TGTGCCAGCAGTGAAAGAGGACAGTTGAACACTGAAGCTTTCTTT.